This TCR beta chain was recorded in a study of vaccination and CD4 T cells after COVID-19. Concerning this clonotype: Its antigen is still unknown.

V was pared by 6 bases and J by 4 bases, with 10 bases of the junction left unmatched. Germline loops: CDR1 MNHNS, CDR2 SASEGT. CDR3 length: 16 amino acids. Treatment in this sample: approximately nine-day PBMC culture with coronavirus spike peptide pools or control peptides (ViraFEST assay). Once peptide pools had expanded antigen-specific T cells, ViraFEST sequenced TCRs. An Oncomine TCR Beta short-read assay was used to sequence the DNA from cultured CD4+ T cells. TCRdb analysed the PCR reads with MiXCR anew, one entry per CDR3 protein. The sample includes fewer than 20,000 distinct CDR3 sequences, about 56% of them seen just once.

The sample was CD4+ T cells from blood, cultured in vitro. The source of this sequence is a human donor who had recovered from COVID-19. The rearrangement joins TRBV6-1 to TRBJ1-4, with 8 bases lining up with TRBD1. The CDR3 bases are TGTGCCAGCAGCCCTTATAACAGGGGGGATAATGAAAAACTGTTTTTT. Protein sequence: CASSPYNRGDNEKLFF.